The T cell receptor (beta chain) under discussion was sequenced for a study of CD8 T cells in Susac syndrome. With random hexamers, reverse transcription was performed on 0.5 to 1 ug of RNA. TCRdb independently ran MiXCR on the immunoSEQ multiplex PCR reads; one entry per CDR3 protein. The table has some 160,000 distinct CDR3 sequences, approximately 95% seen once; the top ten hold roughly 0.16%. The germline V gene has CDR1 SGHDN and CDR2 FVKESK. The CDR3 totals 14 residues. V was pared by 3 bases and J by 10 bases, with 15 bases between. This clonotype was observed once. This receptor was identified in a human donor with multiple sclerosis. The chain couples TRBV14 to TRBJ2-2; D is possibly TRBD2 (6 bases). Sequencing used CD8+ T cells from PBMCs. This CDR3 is CASSQRATGEELFF. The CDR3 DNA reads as TGTGCCAGCAGCCAGAGGGCTACGGGGGAGGAGCTGTTTTTT.